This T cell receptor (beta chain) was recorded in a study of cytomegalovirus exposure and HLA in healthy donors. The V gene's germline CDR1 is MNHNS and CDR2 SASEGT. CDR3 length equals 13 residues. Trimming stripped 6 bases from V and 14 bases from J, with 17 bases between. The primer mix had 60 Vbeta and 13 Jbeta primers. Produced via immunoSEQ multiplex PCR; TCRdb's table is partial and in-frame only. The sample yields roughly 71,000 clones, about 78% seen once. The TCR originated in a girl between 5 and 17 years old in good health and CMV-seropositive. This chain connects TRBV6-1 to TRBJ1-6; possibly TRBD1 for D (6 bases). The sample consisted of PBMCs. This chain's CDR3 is CASSSGTPTSLHF. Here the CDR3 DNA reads TGTGCCAGCAGCTCAGGGACACCCACGTCCCTCCACTTT.